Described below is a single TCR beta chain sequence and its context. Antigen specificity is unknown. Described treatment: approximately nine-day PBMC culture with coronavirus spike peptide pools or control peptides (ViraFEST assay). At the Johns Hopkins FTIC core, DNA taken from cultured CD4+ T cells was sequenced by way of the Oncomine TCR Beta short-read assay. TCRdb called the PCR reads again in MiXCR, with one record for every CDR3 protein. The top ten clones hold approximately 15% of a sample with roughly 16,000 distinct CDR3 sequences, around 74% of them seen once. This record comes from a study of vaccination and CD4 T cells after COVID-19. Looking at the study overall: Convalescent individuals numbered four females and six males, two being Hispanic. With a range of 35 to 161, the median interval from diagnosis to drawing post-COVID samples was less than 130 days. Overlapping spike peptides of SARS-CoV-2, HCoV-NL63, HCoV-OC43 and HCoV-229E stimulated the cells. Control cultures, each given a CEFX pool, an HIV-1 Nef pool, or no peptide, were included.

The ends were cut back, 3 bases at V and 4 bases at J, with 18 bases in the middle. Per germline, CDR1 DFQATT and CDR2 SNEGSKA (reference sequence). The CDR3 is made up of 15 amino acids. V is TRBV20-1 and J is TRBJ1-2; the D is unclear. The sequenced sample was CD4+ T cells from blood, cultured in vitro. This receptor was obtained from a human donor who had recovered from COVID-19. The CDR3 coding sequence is TGCAGTGCTAGTCTCCGACCGTCCGTCAGCTATGGCTACACCTTC. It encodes CSASLRPSVSYGYTF.